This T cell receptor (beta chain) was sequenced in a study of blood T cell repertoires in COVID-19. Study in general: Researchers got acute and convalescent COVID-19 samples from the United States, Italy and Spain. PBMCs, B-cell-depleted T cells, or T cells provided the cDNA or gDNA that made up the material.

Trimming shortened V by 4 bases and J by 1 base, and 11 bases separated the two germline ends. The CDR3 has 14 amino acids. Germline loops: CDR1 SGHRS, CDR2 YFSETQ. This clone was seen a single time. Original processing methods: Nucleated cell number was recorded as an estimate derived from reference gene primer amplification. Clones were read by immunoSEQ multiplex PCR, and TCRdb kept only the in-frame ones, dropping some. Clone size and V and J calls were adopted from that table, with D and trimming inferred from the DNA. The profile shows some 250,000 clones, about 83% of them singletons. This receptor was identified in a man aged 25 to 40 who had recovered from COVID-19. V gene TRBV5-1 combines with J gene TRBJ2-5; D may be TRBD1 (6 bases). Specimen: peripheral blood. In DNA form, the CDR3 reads TGCGCCAGCAGCGTCGGGACATTCCAAGAGACCCAGTACTTC. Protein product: CASSVGTFQETQYF. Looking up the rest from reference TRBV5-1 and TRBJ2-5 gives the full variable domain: KAGVTQTPRYLIKTRGQQVTLSCSPISGHRSVSWYQQTPGQGLQFLFEYFSETQRNKGNFPGRFSGRQFSNSRSEMNVSTLELGDSALYLCASSVGTFQETQYFGPGTRLLVL.